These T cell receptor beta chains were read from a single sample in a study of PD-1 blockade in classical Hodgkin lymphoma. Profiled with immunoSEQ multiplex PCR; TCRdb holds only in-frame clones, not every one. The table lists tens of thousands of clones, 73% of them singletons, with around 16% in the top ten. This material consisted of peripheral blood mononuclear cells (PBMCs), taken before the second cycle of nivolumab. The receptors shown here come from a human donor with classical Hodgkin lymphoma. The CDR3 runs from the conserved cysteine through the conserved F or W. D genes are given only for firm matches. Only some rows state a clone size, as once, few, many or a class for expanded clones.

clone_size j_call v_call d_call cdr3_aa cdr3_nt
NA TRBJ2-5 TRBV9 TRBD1 CASSVAGGEETQYF TGTGCCAGCAGCGTAGCAGGGGGTGAAGAGACCCAGTACTTC
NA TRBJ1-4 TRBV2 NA CASRALNEKLFF TGTGCCAGCAGGGCACTTAATGAAAAACTGTTTTTT
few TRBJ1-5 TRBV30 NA CAWSVQGGLQQPQHF TGTGCCTGGAGTGTACAAGGGGGGCTACAGCAGCCCCAGCATTTT
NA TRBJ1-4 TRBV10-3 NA CAISEGGVATNEKLFF TGTGCCATCAGTGAGGGGGGCGTTGCAACTAATGAAAAACTGTTTTTT
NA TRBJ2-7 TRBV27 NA CASSRKGDASYEQYF TGTGCCAGCAGCCGGAAGGGGGACGCCTCCTACGAGCAGTACTTC
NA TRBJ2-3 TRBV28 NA CASSQRGPTDTQYF TGTGCCAGCAGTCAGCGAGGGCCCACAGATACGCAGTATTTT
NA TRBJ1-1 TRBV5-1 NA CASSGTQGGRAEAFF TGCGCCAGCAGCGGAACGCAGGGTGGGAGGGCTGAAGCTTTCTTT
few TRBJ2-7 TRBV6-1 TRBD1 CAIRQGHEQYF TGTGCCATCCGACAGGGTCACGAGCAGTACTTC
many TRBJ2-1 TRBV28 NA CASSFGPPKGVLYNEQFF TGTGCCAGCAGTTTCGGCCCCCCCAAGGGGGTCCTCTACAATGAGCAGTTCTTC
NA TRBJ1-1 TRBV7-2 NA CASSLGSRGSEAFF TGTGCCAGCAGCTTAGGATCGAGGGGTTCTGAAGCTTTCTTT
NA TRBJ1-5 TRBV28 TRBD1 CASESLGTGGQPQHF TGTGCCAGCGAATCCCTCGGGACAGGGGGTCAGCCCCAGCATTTT
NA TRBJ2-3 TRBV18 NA CASSLLPGLSTDTQYF TGTGCCAGCTCCCTCCTCCCGGGACTCAGCACAGATACGCAGTATTTT
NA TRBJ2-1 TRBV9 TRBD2 CASSPLSTGGAYNEQFF TGTGCCAGCAGCCCTCTCTCTACGGGGGGGGCCTACAATGAGCAGTTCTTC
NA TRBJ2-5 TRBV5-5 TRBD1 CASSPRTGGETQYF TGTGCCAGCAGCCCGCGGACAGGGGGCGAGACCCAGTACTTC
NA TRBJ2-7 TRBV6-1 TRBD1 CASRLTGTGFYEQYF TGTGCCAGCAGACTTACCGGGACAGGGTTCTACGAGCAGTACTTC
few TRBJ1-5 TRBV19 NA CASSIDPGGASNQPQHF TGTGCCAGTAGTATAGATCCCGGGGGGGCCTCCAATCAGCCCCAGCATTTT
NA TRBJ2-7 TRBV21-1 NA CASLGTECGTYEQYF TGTGCCAGCTTAGGGACGGAGTGCGGGACCTACGAGCAGTACTTC
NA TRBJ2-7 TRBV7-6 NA CASSLVRGPQYEQYF TGTGCCAGCAGCTTAGTAAGGGGACCGCAATACGAGCAGTACTTC
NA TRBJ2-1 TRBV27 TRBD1 CASSSTPGTVSYNEQFF TGTGCCAGCAGTTCCACCCCCGGGACAGTTTCCTACAATGAGCAGTTCTTC
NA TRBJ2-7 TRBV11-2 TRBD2 CASSSRTSGRGSFEQYF TGTGCCAGCAGCTCTAGGACTAGCGGGAGGGGATCGTTCGAGCAGTACTTC
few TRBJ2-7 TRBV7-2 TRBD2 CASTSGTSGSYEQYF TGTGCCAGCACCTCGGGGACTAGCGGGAGCTACGAGCAGTACTTC
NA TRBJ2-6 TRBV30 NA CAWSLGARGSSGANVLTF TGTGCCTGGTCCCTGGGGGCCAGGGGCAGCTCTGGGGCCAACGTCCTGACTTTC
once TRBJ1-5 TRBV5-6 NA CASSLFLRDNQPQHF TGTGCCAGCAGCTTGTTTCTTCGAGACAATCAGCCCCAGCATTTT
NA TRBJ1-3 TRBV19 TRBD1 CASTLAGGAGNTIYF TGTGCCAGTACTCTGGCAGGGGGCGCCGGAAACACCATATATTTT
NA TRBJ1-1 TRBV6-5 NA CASRATGNTEAFF TGTGCCAGCAGGGCGACAGGGAACACTGAAGCTTTCTTT
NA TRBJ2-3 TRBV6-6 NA CASSGQWGTDTQYF TGTGCCAGCAGCGGACAGTGGGGCACAGATACGCAGTATTTT
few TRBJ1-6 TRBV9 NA CASSVEAGVSYNSPLHF TGTGCCAGCAGCGTAGAGGCAGGAGTCTCCTATAATTCACCCCTCCACTTT